The 30 T cell receptor beta chains below come from one sample, sequenced in a study of OX40 agonist ivuxolimab in advanced cancers. Repertoires were generated with immunoSEQ multiplex PCR, while TCRdb's copy carries only in-frame clones and drops some. The table includes some 65,000 clones, about nine tenths detected once. Here the sequenced sample was CD4+ or CD8+ T cells sorted from blood, taken in a trial of the OX40 agonist ivuxolimab. These receptors were obtained from an adult with an advanced solid tumor such as melanoma, head and neck, liver or kidney cancer.

This chain uses TRBV6-1 with TRBJ2-7; 8 bases fit TRBD2. Germline V CDR1 and CDR2: MNHNS, SASEGT. V shed 6 bases, J shed 6 bases, and the junction held 7 bases outside the gene matches. This CDR3 is 13 amino acids long. CDR3 coding DNA: TGTGCCAGCAGACCGACTAGCGCCGGCGAGCAGTACTTC. The encoded protein is CASRPTSAGEQYF.

The chain recombines TRBV19 with TRBJ1-2; D possibly corresponds to TRBD1 (5 bases). Trimming cost V 3 bases and J 5 bases, with 13 bases left between them. The CDR3 has 14 amino acids. Germline CDR1 and CDR2: LNHDA and SQIVND (reference sequence). CDR3 sequence reads: CASSMGQGMYGYTF. The CDR3 DNA follows: TGTGCCAGTAGTATGGGGCAGGGAATGTATGGCTACACCTTC. Full variable domain (remainder filled in from reference TRBV19 and TRBJ1-2): DGGITQSPKYLFRKEGQNVTLSCEQNLNHDAMYWYRQDPGQGLRLIYYSQIVNDFQKGDIAEGYSVSREKKESFPLTVTSAQKNPTAFYLCASSMGQGMYGYTFGSGTRLTVV.

The rearrangement links TRBV7-2 to TRBJ2-3; D possibly corresponds to TRBD2 (7 bases). The germline V gene has CDR1 SGHTA and CDR2 FQGNSA. The V end lost 5 bases, the J end lost 4 bases, and 16 bases lay between the germline ends. The CDR3 sequence is 15 residues long. The CDR3 region has the DNA TGTGCCAGCAGCCCATTCGGGGGGCGCGCAGATACGCAGTATTTT. Protein sequence: CASSPFGGRADTQYF.

The gene calls are TRBV9 and TRBJ1-1, with no clear D. The CDR3 spans 13 residues. The germline gives CDR1 SGDLS, CDR2 YYNGEE. Trimming removed 0 bases from V and 5 bases from J, with 8 bases in between. CDR3 region: CASSVVGKTEAFF. The CDR3 DNA is TGTGCCAGCAGCGTAGTGGGGAAGACTGAAGCTTTCTTT.

The genes are TRBV5-1 and TRBJ2-1, with TRBD1 matching 11 bases. The germline CDR1 and CDR2 sequences are SGHRS and YFSETQ. Trimming removed 2 bases from V and 8 bases from J; junction bases left unmatched: 6. CDR3 length equals 15 residues. CDR3 in amino acids: CASSFRDRGWDEQFF. Written as DNA, the CDR3 is TGCGCCAGCAGCTTCAGGGACAGGGGGTGGGATGAGCAGTTCTTC.

This chain connects TRBV5-1 to TRBJ1-6; TRBD1 matches at 7 bases. This CDR3 is 15 amino acids long. V gave up 2 bases and J gave up 9 bases; unmatched junction bases: 8. Germline V gene data show CDR1 as SGHRS and CDR2 as YFSETQ. In DNA form, the CDR3 reads TGCGCCAGCAGCTTCTCCGGAGGGGGCAGTTCACCCCTCCACTTT. Encoded protein: CASSFSGGGSSPLHF. Supplemented by reference TRBV5-1 and TRBJ1-6, the full variable domain reads KAGVTQTPRYLIKTRGQQVTLSCSPISGHRSVSWYQQTPGQGLQFLFEYFSETQRNKGNFPGRFSGRQFSNSRSEMNVSTLELGDSALYLCASSFSGGGSSPLHFGNGTRLTVT.

The rearrangement uses TRBV5-1 and TRBJ1-3, with D unresolved. Trimming left V 4 bases short and J 4 bases short, with 9 bases between. Germline V gene data show CDR1 as SGHRS and CDR2 as YFSETQ. The CDR3 extends over 13 amino acids. In DNA, the CDR3 is TGCGCCAGCAGCGTAGAGGGAGGAAACACCATATATTTT. Its translation: CASSVEGGNTIYF.

The chain employs TRBV27 and TRBJ2-1; 11 nucleotides match TRBD2. The CDR3 runs to 17 residues. Trimming cost V 0 bases and J 7 bases; bases outside gene matches: 8. Germline loops: CDR1 MNHEY, CDR2 SMNVEV (reference sequence). This chain's CDR3 is CASSLSLAGGLGNEQFF. DNA of the CDR3: TGTGCCAGCAGTTTATCCCTAGCGGGGGGATTGGGGAATGAGCAGTTCTTC.

The chain is built from TRBV19 and TRBJ2-3; no reliable D call. CDR1 and CDR2 from the germline V gene are LNHDA and SQIVND (reference sequence). This CDR3 region has 12 residues. Trimming cost V 4 bases and J 2 bases, with 4 bases left between them. The CDR3 DNA reads as TGTGCCAGTAGTAAATTCACAGATACGCAGTATTTT. It codes for CASSKFTDTQYF.

As to this clone: The junction departs from the called germline gene at one end, perhaps through a read error. The rearrangement joins TRBV7-3 to TRBJ2-7; D unresolved. The CDR3 covers 14 residues. The germline gives CDR1 SGHTA, CDR2 FQGTGA. CDR3 nucleotides: TGTGCCGGCAGCCCGTACGCCCATTCCCTCGAGCAGTACTTC. Amino acid sequence: CAGSPYAHSLEQYF. Based on the CDR3 plus reference TRBV7-3 and TRBJ2-7, the full variable domain is GAGVSQTPSNKVTEKGKYVELRCDPISGHTALYWYRQSLGQGPEFLIYFQGTGAADDSGLPNDRFFAVRPEGSVSTLKIQRTERGDSAVYLCAGSPYAHSLEQYFGPGTRLTVT.

Note on this clone: One end of the junction fails to match germline, which may point to a read error. The CDR3 is CASSVDRESEQYF. As DNA, the CDR3 is TGTGCCAGCAGCGTAGACAGGGAATCCGAGCAGTACTTC. The rearrangement joins TRBV11-2 to TRBJ2-7; TRBD1 agrees at 7 bases. The CDR3 covers 13 residues. Looked up from germline, CDR1 is SGHAT and CDR2 is FQNNGV.

The chain carries TRBV7-2 and TRBJ1-1, with D possibly being TRBD1 (5 bases). Germline loops: CDR1 SGHTA, CDR2 FQGNSA. There are 16 residues in the CDR3. Between the trimmed V and J ends, which lost 1 base and 0 bases, there was a span of 12 bases. CDR3 nucleotides: TGTGCCAGCAGCTTAGATGCGGGACGGGTGAACACTGAAGCTTTCTTT. Amino acid sequence: CASSLDAGRVNTEAFF.

This sequence joins TRBV7-2 and TRBJ1-1, with TRBD1 identical over 7 bases. The V gene's germline CDR1 is SGHTA and CDR2 FQGNSA. The CDR3 runs 15 residues. V lost 5 bases and J lost 2; bases outside the gene matches: 8. The CDR3 nucleotides are TGTGCCAGCAGCCCTAGGGGGCGCCTAAACACTGAAGCTTTCTTT. It specifies CASSPRGRLNTEAFF.

The chain carries TRBV6-5 and TRBJ2-1; 8 positions agree with TRBD2. The V gene's germline CDR1 is MNHEY and CDR2 SVGAGI. J gave up 6 bases and V 0 bases, and 4 bases lay outside the gene matches. The CDR3 length is 15 residues. CDR3 sequence: CASSYSGLAGNEQFF. The DNA for the CDR3 is TGTGCCAGCAGTTACTCCGGACTAGCTGGCAATGAGCAGTTCTTC.

This clone was counted only a few times. The chain joins TRBV13 to TRBJ1-5; D gene ambiguous. Germline CDR1 and CDR2: PRHDT and FYEKMQ (reference sequence). This CDR3 contains 14 residues. V was cut by 0 bases and J by 6 bases, with 9 bases left in between. The CDR3 region is CASSLGLVGQPQHF. CDR3 sequence (DNA): TGTGCCAGCAGCTTAGGCCTCGTGGGTCAGCCCCAGCATTTT.

This rearrangement joins TRBV2 to TRBJ2-3; D gene uncertain. The germline V gene encodes CDR1 SNHLY and CDR2 FYNNEI. The length of the CDR3 is 11 residues. V was shortened by 7 bases and J by 3 bases, with 5 bases between the two germline ends. CDR3 loop: CASTRTDTQYF. The CDR3 region has the DNA TGTGCCAGCACCCGGACAGATACGCAGTATTTT.

V gene TRBV28 combines with J gene TRBJ1-1, with unresolved D. Per germline, CDR1 MDHEN and CDR2 SYDVKM. V dropped 2 bases and J dropped 3 bases, with 13 bases sitting between them. The CDR3 is 15 residues long. The CDR3 DNA follows: TGTGCCAGCAGTTTAGGAACCAGGAGAGACACTGAAGCTTTCTTT. Protein product: CASSLGTRRDTEAFF.

V is TRBV27 and J is TRBJ2-7; D gene ambiguous. Trimming removed 10 bases at V and 2 bases at J, with 15 bases between. Germline-derived CDR1 and CDR2 are MNHEY and SMNVEV (reference sequence). CDR3 length: 13 amino acids. The CDR3 sequence: CATATLGTYEQYF. The DNA for the CDR3 is TGTGCCACCGCGACACTCGGCACCTACGAGCAGTACTTC.

V is TRBV4-2 and J is TRBJ1-2; D is uncertain. V gave up 2 bases and J gave up 6 bases, with 16 bases separating them. The CDR3 is 15 residues long. Looked up from germline, CDR1 is LGHNA and CDR2 is YNFKEQ. CDR3 coding DNA: TGTGCCAGCAGCCAACAGACTACGTCAGCCCATGGCTACACCTTC. It specifies CASSQQTTSAHGYTF.

The chain has TRBV7-3 and TRBJ2-7; 11 bases match TRBD2. The CDR3 length is 15 residues. After removal of 5 bases from V and 6 bases from J, the junction contained 9 bases not matched to a gene. Germline values: CDR1 SGHTA, CDR2 FQGTGA. The CDR3 nucleotides read TGTGCCAGCAGCCCTAACCCGACTAGCGGGGTCGAGCAGTACTTC. Residues: CASSPNPTSGVEQYF. The variable domain in full, with the rest retrieved from reference TRBV7-3 and TRBJ2-7, is GAGVSQTPSNKVTEKGKYVELRCDPISGHTALYWYRQSLGQGPEFLIYFQGTGAADDSGLPNDRFFAVRPEGSVSTLKIQRTERGDSAVYLCASSPNPTSGVEQYFGPGTRLTVT.

This rearrangement joins TRBV13 to TRBJ2-7, with TRBD1 matching over 8 bases. The ends lost 3 bases at V and 2 bases at J; junction bases unmatched: 6. CDR3 length: 15 amino acids. Germline V gene lookup returns CDR1 PRHDT and CDR2 FYEKMQ (reference sequence). The CDR3 spells CASSFLGTGAYEQYF. The CDR3 coding sequence is TGTGCCAGCAGCTTTTTGGGGACAGGAGCCTACGAGCAGTACTTC.

The chain recombines TRBV5-1 with TRBJ1-1; D is possibly TRBD1 (5 bases). The CDR3 length is 14 residues. V was cut by 4 bases and J by 6 bases, with 16 bases left in between. Germline CDR1 reads SGHRS; CDR2 reads YFSETQ. The CDR3 bases are TGCGCCAGCAGCACCAGGGTAGGCGTCCCTGAAGCTTTCTTT. Translated: CASSTRVGVPEAFF. The full variable domain, with the rest looked up from reference TRBV5-1 and TRBJ1-1, is KAGVTQTPRYLIKTRGQQVTLSCSPISGHRSVSWYQQTPGQGLQFLFEYFSETQRNKGNFPGRFSGRQFSNSRSEMNVSTLELGDSALYLCASSTRVGVPEAFFGQGTRLTVV.

This sequence joins TRBV10-3 and TRBJ1-3; possibly TRBD1 for D (5 bases). This CDR3 has 16 residues. Germline-derived CDR1 and CDR2 are ENHRY and SYGVKD. V gave up 6 bases and J gave up 0 bases, with 15 bases separating them. The CDR3 DNA reads TGTGCCATCAGCCCGGGACTCAAGAGCTCTGGAAACACCATATATTTT. Translated, it gives CAISPGLKSSGNTIYF.

V and J are TRBV5-4 and TRBJ1-1; no firm D call. The germline V gene encodes CDR1 SGHNT and CDR2 YYREEE (reference sequence). The CDR3 spans 15 residues. The V gene lost 5 bases and the J gene lost 3 bases, with 17 bases spanning the gap. CDR3 DNA sequence: TGTGCCAGCAGTTTACCCGGGCGACGGGACACTGAAGCTTTCTTT. The encoded protein is CASSLPGRRDTEAFF.

The rearrangement joins TRBV19 to TRBJ2-1, with a tentative D call TRBD2 (7 bases). Trimming removed 8 bases from V and 9 bases from J, with 20 bases in between. Per germline, CDR1 LNHDA and CDR2 SQIVND (reference sequence). CDR3 length: 14 residues. CDR3 in DNA: TGTGCCAGTTGTCCCTGTCGGGGGGCCGTTGAGCAGTTCTTC. Protein sequence: CASCPCRGAVEQFF.

The chain combines TRBV27 with TRBJ2-3; 7 nucleotides match TRBD2. V gave up 2 bases and J gave up 2 bases; unmatched junction bases: 7. The CDR3 consists of 16 residues. The germline gives CDR1 MNHEY, CDR2 SMNVEV (reference sequence). CDR3 loop: CASSLRSSGYTDTQYF. The CDR3 nucleotides are TGTGCCAGCAGTTTAAGGTCTAGCGGTTACACAGATACGCAGTATTTT.

The chain combines TRBV7-9 with TRBJ1-1, with D possibly TRBD1 on 6 matching bases. The germline gives CDR1 SEHNR, CDR2 FQNEAQ (reference sequence). The CDR3 covers 16 residues. Trimming took 3 bases from V and 5 from J, leaving 19 bases between them. The CDR3 sequence is CASSFSSRGSWTEAFF. As DNA, the CDR3 is TGTGCCAGCAGCTTCTCCAGCAGGGGTTCCTGGACTGAAGCTTTCTTT.

This clone was seen more than once but under ten times. The V and J genes are TRBV7-9 and TRBJ2-7, with 9 bases identical to TRBD1. The V gene's germline CDR1 is SEHNR and CDR2 FQNEAQ (reference sequence). The CDR3 consists of 15 residues. The V and J ends lost 5 bases and 6 bases, in that order; junction bases with no gene match: 11. In DNA form, the CDR3 reads TGTGCCAGCAGCCTAACGGGACAGGGCGGTATCGAGCAGTACTTC. It is translated as CASSLTGQGGIEQYF.

The genes are TRBV27 and TRBJ2-7; D gene unclear. V lost 7 bases, J lost 6 bases, and 13 bases lay in between. The CDR3 is made up of 12 amino acids. Germline V lookup: CDR1 MNHEY, CDR2 SMNVEV (reference sequence). CDR3 nucleotides: TGTGCCAGCAAGGACCCCCTCGGCGAGCAGTACTTC. Amino acid sequence: CASKDPLGEQYF.

The chain is built from TRBV21-1 and TRBJ2-5. The end of the DNA fits TRBJ2-7 better, so the J call may be wrong. TRBV21-1 is a recognized pseudogene. This CDR3 is built from 14 residues. The CDR3 here is CASSKGDENYEQYF. The CDR3 coding sequence is TGTGCCAGCAGCAAGGGCGACGAGAACTACGAGCAGTACTTC.